This TCR beta chain comes out of a study of T cells in women clearing cervical HPV infection. Overall study results and limits: Cases and controls were distinguished at AUC 0.83 by richness and V genes.

On this clone itself: Its antigen is currently unknown. The read terminates 3 residues ahead of where the CDR3 ends, so the germline J gene completes it.

Produced via immunoSEQ multiplex PCR; TCRdb's table is partial and in-frame only. The sample data list about 24,000 clones. The length of the CDR3 is 15 residues. Per the germline V gene, CDR1 is LNHDA and CDR2 is SQIVND (reference sequence). All participants had a single incident cervical HPV16 infection, and prevalent HPV16 infections were excluded. Cervical HPV DNA detected by MY09/MY11 PCR, typed by dot-blot. This receptor was obtained from a woman aged 18 to 75 with a cervical HPV16 infection that either progressed to CIN3+ or cleared (not recorded which). The chain employs TRBV19 and TRBJ2-3; TRBD2 is a possible D gene (6 bases). The sequenced sample consisted of blood buffy coat. CDR3: CASSLGRGPPGAQYF. The CDR3 DNA, read in part, is TGTGCCAGTAGTCTCGGGCGGGGCCCCCCTGGGGCG.